This T cell receptor (beta chain) was identified in a study of radiotherapy plus CTLA-4 blockade in lung cancer. This CDR3 has 15 residues. V dropped 3 bases and J dropped 5; count of bases not matched to a gene: 3. Germline assignment: CDR1 SGHDT and CDR2 YYEEEE. Sequenced by immunoSEQ multiplex PCR; TCRdb stores in-frame clones only, minus some. The table lists around 120,000 clones, approximately 80% of them singletons. The sequence was collected from a human donor with non-small cell lung cancer who had a partial response to radiotherapy plus ipilimumab. This chain links TRBV5-6 with TRBJ1-6; 9 nucleotides align to TRBD1. Sequenced here: peripheral blood, sampled from a patient treated with radiotherapy plus ipilimumab. The CDR3 spells CASSSWDRDNSPLHF. The DNA for the CDR3 is TGTGCCAGCAGCTCCTGGGACAGGGATAATTCACCCCTCCACTTT.